This T cell receptor (beta chain) is from a study of T-cell reconstitution after alpha-beta-depleted transplantation in children. Library preparation (for TCRbeta) was performed with unique molecular identifiers. TCRdb independently ran MiXCR on the PCR reads; one entry per CDR3 protein. This table holds around 800,000 distinct CDR3 sequences, roughly 15% found once. The CDR3 is 13 amino acids. Germline loops: CDR1 SEHNR, CDR2 FQNEAQ (reference sequence). Between the trimmed V and J ends, which lost 5 bases and 6 bases, there was a span of 14 bases. Study-wide results and caveats: One year after transplant, T-cell counts and diversity came mostly from newly produced T cells.

A few counts support this clonotype. The antigen remains unidentified. The receptor was derived from a male patient aged 10-17 years who had a stem cell transplant for acute lymphoblastic leukemia, so the T cells may come from the graft donor. The chain uses TRBV7-9 and TRBJ2-7; maybe TRBD2 (6 bases). Material: PBMCs, mostly from graft donor cells, obtained 360 days after TCRalphabeta/CD19-depleted stem cell transplant. The DNA of the CDR3 is TGTGCCAGCAGCCCTTCCCAGGGAGGCGAGCAGTACTTC. Protein sequence: CASSPSQGGEQYF. Supplemented by reference TRBV7-9 and TRBJ2-7, the full variable domain reads DTGVSQNPRHKITKRGQNVTFRCDPISEHNRLYWYRQTLGQGPEFLTYFQNEAQLEKSRLLSDRFSAERPKGSFSTLEIQRTEQGDSAMYLCASSPSQGGEQYFGPGTRLTVT.